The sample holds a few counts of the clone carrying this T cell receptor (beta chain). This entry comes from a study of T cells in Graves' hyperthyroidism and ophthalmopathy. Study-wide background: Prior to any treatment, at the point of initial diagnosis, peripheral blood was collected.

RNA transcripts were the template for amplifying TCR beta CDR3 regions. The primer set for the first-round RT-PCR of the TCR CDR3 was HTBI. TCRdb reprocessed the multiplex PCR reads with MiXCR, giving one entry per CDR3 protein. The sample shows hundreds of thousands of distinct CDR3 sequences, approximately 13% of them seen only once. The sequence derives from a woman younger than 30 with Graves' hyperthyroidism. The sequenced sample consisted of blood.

The CDR3 protein is CSGKSRVFSNQPQHF. The CDR3 nucleotides are TGCAGTGGGAAGAGTCGAGTTTTTAGCAATCAGCCCCAGCATTTT. V gene TRBV20-1 combines with J gene TRBJ1-5; the D is unclear. Trimming removed 7 bases from V and 0 bases from J, with 16 bases in between. The CDR3 spans 15 residues. Germline-derived CDR1 and CDR2 are DFQATT and SNEGSKA (reference sequence).